This TCR beta chain was sequenced during a study of cytomegalovirus exposure and HLA in healthy donors. This clone was recorded once. Its antigen is currently unknown. Unrecorded immune exposures were likely, despite nominal health at sampling. V was clipped by 5 bases and J by 0 bases, with 13 bases between them. The length of the CDR3 is 15 residues. CDR1 is ENHRY, CDR2 SYGVKD, per germline. Study-wide results and limits: Within an earlier analysis, most TCR beta V segments proved productive either about 90% or about 30% of the time. Overall, roughly 170 TCR beta chains were annotated as cytomegalovirus-associated. DRB1 showed the most TCR associations and HLA-C the fewest in a later analysis, as rates varied by HLA locus.

The PCR made use of 60 Vbeta and 13 Jbeta primers. Using immunoSEQ multiplex PCR, the repertoire was profiled, and TCRdb retains in-frame clones only, with some absent. The sample consists of around 130,000 clones, 50% to 75% of them appearing once. The origin of this receptor is a woman between 40 and 50 years old in good health and CMV-seropositive. The chain employs TRBV10-3 and TRBJ2-5, with a weak D call TRBD2 (6 bases). The sequenced sample consisted of PBMCs. CDR3 residues: CAISMASAYQETQYF. CDR3 sequence (DNA): TGTGCCATCAGTATGGCTAGCGCGTACCAAGAGACCCAGTACTTC.